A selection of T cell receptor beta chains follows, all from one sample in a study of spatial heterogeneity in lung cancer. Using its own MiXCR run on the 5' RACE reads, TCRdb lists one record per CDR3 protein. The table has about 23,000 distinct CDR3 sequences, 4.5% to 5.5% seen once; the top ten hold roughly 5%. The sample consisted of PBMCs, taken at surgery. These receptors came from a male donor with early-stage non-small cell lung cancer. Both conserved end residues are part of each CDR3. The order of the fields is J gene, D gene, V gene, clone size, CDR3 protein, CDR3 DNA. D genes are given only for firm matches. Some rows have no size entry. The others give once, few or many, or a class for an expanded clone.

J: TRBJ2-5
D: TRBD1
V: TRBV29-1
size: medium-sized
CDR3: CSVEDQGAFQETQYF
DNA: TGCAGCGTTGAAGACCAGGGGGCCTTCCAAGAGACCCAGTACTTC

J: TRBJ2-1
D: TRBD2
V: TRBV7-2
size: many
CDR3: CASSPRGRGGQLGYNEQFF
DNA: TGTGCCAGCAGCCCACGGGGGCGGGGGGGCCAGCTCGGGTACAATGAGCAGTTCTTC

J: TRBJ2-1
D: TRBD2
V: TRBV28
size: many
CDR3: CASSSRTSGREYNEQFF
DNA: TGTGCCAGCAGTTCCCGGACTAGCGGGAGGGAGTACAATGAGCAGTTCTTC

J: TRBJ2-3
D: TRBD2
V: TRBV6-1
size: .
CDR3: CASSEGGTSGSGTDTQYF
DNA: TGTGCCAGCAGTGAGGGGGGTACTAGCGGGAGTGGCACAGATACGCAGTATTTT

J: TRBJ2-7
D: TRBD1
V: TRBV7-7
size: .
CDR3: CASSPGVGQGRDEQYF
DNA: TGTGCCAGCAGCCCGGGGGTCGGACAGGGGAGGGACGAGCAGTACTTC

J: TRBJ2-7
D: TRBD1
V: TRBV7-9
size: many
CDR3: CASSLKIGQGNYEQYF
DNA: TGTGCCAGCAGCTTAAAGATCGGACAGGGGAACTACGAGCAGTACTTC

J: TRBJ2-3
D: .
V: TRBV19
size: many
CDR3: CATKLRRSSTDTQYF
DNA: TGTGCCACCAAACTACGGAGGTCTAGCACAGATACGCAGTATTTT

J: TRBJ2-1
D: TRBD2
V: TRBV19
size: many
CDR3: CASMSGGAYNEQFF
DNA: TGTGCCAGTATGAGCGGGGGGGCTTACAATGAGCAGTTCTTC

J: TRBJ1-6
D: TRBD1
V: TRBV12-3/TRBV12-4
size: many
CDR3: CASSAQGTGFSPLHF
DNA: TGTGCCAGCAGCGCGCAAGGGACAGGGTTTTCACCCCTCCACTTT

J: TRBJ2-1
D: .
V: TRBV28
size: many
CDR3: CASSLLGEQFF
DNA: TGTGCCAGCAGTTTATTAGGTGAGCAGTTCTTC

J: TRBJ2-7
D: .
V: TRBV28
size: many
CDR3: CASNLQGYEQYF
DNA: TGTGCCAGCAACTTACAGGGCTACGAGCAGTACTTC

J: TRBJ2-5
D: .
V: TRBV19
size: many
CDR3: CASSETPETQYF
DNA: TGTGCCAGTAGTGAGACGCCAGAGACCCAGTACTTC

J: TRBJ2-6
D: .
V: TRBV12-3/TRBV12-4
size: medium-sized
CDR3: CASSPSYSGANVLTF
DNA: TGTGCCAGCAGTCCTAGTTACTCTGGGGCCAACGTCCTGACTTTC

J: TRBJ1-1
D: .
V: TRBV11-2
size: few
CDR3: CASSLTQGKTEAFF
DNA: TGTGCCAGCAGCTTAACGCAGGGGAAGACTGAAGCTTTCTTT

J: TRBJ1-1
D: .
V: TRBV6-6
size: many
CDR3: CASSQARNTEAFF
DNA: TGTGCCAGCAGCCAAGCCAGGAACACTGAAGCTTTCTTT

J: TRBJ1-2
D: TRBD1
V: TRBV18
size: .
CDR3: CASSPTGTGIGYGYTF
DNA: TGTGCCAGCTCACCGACCGGGACAGGGATCGGCTATGGCTACACCTTC

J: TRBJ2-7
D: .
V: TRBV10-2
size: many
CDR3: CASSESNEQYF
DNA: TGCGCCAGCAGTGAGTCTAACGAGCAGTACTTC

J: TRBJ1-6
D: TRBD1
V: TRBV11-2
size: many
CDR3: CASSLGTGHNSPLHF
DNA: TGTGCCAGCAGCTTGGGGACAGGGCATAATTCACCCCTCCACTTT

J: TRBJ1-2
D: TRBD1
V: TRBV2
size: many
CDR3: CASSPRQGDGYTF
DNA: TGTGCCAGCAGTCCCCGACAGGGTGATGGCTACACCTTC

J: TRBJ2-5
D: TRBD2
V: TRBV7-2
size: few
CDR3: CASTPEGGSETQYF
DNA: TGTGCCAGCACCCCAGAGGGAGGGTCTGAGACCCAGTACTTC

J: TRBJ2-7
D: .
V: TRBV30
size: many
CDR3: CAWSTTGFVAEQYF
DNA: TGTGCCTGGAGTACCACAGGTTTCGTTGCCGAGCAGTACTTC

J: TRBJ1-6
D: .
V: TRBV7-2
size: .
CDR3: CASSSPGGEKSPLHF
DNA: TGTGCCAGCAGCTCACCCGGAGGGGAGAAATCACCCCTCCACTTT

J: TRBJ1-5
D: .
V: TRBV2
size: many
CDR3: CASGPTGNSNQPQHF
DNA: TGTGCCAGCGGCCCGACAGGAAATAGCAATCAGCCCCAGCATTTT

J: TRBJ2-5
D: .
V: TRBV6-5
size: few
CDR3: CASSYTGVGHQETQYF
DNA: TGTGCCAGCAGTTACACTGGGGTGGGTCACCAAGAGACCCAGTACTTC

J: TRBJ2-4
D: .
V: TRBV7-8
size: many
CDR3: CASSPSGGSLKNIQYF
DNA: TGTGCCAGCAGCCCCTCGGGGGGCAGTTTGAAAAACATTCAGTACTTC

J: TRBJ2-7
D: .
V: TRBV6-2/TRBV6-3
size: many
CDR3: CASSYNRASSEQYF
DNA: TGTGCCAGCAGTTACAACAGGGCGTCCAGCGAGCAGTACTTC

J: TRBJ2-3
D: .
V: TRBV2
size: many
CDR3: CASSATGSTDTQYF
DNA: TGTGCCAGCAGTGCTACGGGGAGCACAGATACGCAGTATTTT

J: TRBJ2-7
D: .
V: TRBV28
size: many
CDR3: CASSFVSGSSYEQYF
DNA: TGTGCCAGCAGTTTCGTTAGCGGAAGCTCCTACGAGCAGTACTTC

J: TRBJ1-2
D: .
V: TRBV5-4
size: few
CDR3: CASSFGQTYGYTF
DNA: TGTGCCAGCAGCTTTGGGCAGACATATGGCTACACCTTC

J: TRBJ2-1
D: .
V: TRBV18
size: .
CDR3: CASSWTAWDPNEQFF
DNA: TGTGCCAGCTCATGGACAGCCTGGGACCCCAATGAGCAGTTCTTC

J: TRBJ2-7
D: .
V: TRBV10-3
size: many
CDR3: CATAGHTYEQYF
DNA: TGTGCCACTGCCGGGCATACCTACGAGCAGTACTTC

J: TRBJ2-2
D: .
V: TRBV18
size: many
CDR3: CASSPRRNTGELFF
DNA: TGTGCCAGCTCACCACGGAGGAACACCGGGGAGCTGTTTTTT

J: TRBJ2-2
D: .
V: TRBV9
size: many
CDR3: CASSGGSAATGELFF
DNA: TGTGCCAGCAGCGGGGGTAGCGCGGCCACCGGGGAGCTGTTTTTT